This T cell receptor (beta chain) appears in the sequencing data of a study of technical replicates of blood from a few donors. This table comes from immunoSEQ multiplex PCR, and its TCRdb copy is limited to in-frame clones, with some not included. The repertoire has some 15,000 clones, approximately 90% of them found once; the top ten carry around an eighth. This CDR3 region has 15 residues. Germline CDR1 and CDR2: LGHNA and YNFKEQ. The V end was cut by 5 bases, the J end by 3 bases, with 17 bases between. Sequencing input: PBMCs. The origin of this receptor is a human donor in good health. This rearrangement joins TRBV4-2 to TRBJ2-7; D remains ambiguous. The CDR3: CASSYDTSRYYEQYF. CDR3 coding DNA: TGTGCCAGCAGCTATGACACCTCCCGATACTACGAGCAGTACTTC.